This is a list of T cell receptor beta chains from one sample in a study of cytomegalovirus exposure and HLA in healthy donors. The method was immunoSEQ multiplex PCR; TCRdb's version includes in-frame clones alone and lacks a portion of them. Among about 200,000 clones listed, around 80% were seen once. Material: PBMCs. Receptor source: a woman aged 25 to 39 in good health and CMV-seronegative. Both conserved end residues are part of each CDR3. Fields, in order: V gene, J gene, clone size, CDR3 protein. Clone size, where shown, is once, few, many, or a class for clones that have expanded.

V: TRBV6-5; J: TRBJ1-3; size: -; CDR3: CASSYGTGTGNTIYF
V: TRBV5-1; J: TRBJ2-1; size: -; CDR3: CASSLYQEGYNEQFF
V: TRBV29-1; J: TRBJ2-7; size: -; CDR3: CSVAANRDRGDEQYF
V: TRBV29-1; J: TRBJ2-7; size: -; CDR3: CSVVPGTGDYEQYF
V: TRBV27; J: TRBJ1-2; size: few; CDR3: CASSLKGIYGYTF
V: TRBV5-1; J: TRBJ2-3; size: few; CDR3: CASSGKTGGGADTQYF
V: TRBV6-1; J: TRBJ2-7; size: once; CDR3: CASSERGQGAKDYEQYF
V: TRBV27; J: TRBJ2-5; size: -; CDR3: CASSSAGGEGETQYF
V: TRBV5-1; J: TRBJ1-2; size: -; CDR3: CASSLSNRGYTF
V: TRBV10-1; J: TRBJ2-1; size: -; CDR3: CASSEGRLAEPYNEQFF
V: TRBV6-1; J: TRBJ2-6; size: -; CDR3: CASTMSSGANVLTF
V: TRBV6-1; J: TRBJ2-7; size: -; CDR3: CASSEPPGTGRYEQYF
V: TRBV10-3; J: TRBJ2-2; size: -; CDR3: CAISQGAQDTGELFF
V: TRBV2; J: TRBJ2-7; size: -; CDR3: CASRTLGTIYEQYF
V: TRBV6-5; J: TRBJ1-6; size: -; CDR3: CASSYPGHEAKALHF
V: TRBV28; J: TRBJ2-1; size: -; CDR3: CASSLSAAGHYNEQFF
V: TRBV27; J: TRBJ2-7; size: -; CDR3: CASAYGGGSYEQYF
V: TRBV6-1; J: TRBJ1-6; size: -; CDR3: CASSEAGRVSNSPLHF
V: TRBV4-1; J: TRBJ2-1; size: -; CDR3: CASSQVRRRGGLDEQFF
V: TRBV5-1; J: TRBJ2-3; size: -; CDR3: CASSSSGPSTDTQYF
V: TRBV25-1; J: TRBJ1-2; size: few; CDR3: CASGEYGYTF
V: TRBV18; J: TRBJ2-3; size: -; CDR3: CASSPLLAGARGTDTQYF
V: TRBV9; J: TRBJ2-5; size: -; CDR3: CASSVGTRGETQYF
V: TRBV11-2; J: TRBJ2-2; size: -; CDR3: CASSLRGLVAGELFF
V: TRBV29-1; J: TRBJ2-7; size: -; CDR3: CSVFSGSSYEQYF
V: TRBV9; J: TRBJ2-1; size: -; CDR3: CASSSQAEGNEQFF
V: TRBV29-1; J: TRBJ1-1; size: -; CDR3: CSVEPGQGITEAFF
V: TRBV11-2; J: TRBJ2-5; size: -; CDR3: CASSLTGRAGGQETQYF
V: TRBV5-4; J: TRBJ2-5; size: -; CDR3: CASTSPSGEETQYF
V: TRBV19; J: TRBJ1-2; size: -; CDR3: CASSISTGNYGYTF
V: TRBV5-1; J: TRBJ2-1; size: -; CDR3: CASRDPGGAGFF
V: TRBV4-1; J: TRBJ2-1; size: -; CDR3: CASSQGDRDYNEQFF
V: TRBV6-1; J: TRBJ2-2; size: few; CDR3: CASSEFSDIPGELFF
V: TRBV18; J: TRBJ2-7; size: -; CDR3: CASSPVAQGAGEQYF
V: TRBV25-1; J: TRBJ1-2; size: -; CDR3: CASSNGQGVSYGYTF
V: TRBV4-1; J: TRBJ1-2; size: -; CDR3: CASSQETGDGYTF
V: TRBV5-1; J: TRBJ1-5; size: few; CDR3: CASSPDSQNQPQHF
V: TRBV6-6; J: TRBJ1-6; size: -; CDR3: CASSSGQGNNSPLHF
V: TRBV6-1; J: TRBJ1-6; size: -; CDR3: CASSEGFTGGNSPLHF
V: TRBV9; J: TRBJ1-2; size: -; CDR3: CASSAAGGRNYGYTF
V: TRBV19; J: TRBJ2-6; size: -; CDR3: CASRIDAAFSGANVLTF
V: TRBV7-2; J: TRBJ2-5; size: -; CDR3: CASSLGTGGRRTQYF
V: TRBV27; J: TRBJ2-1; size: -; CDR3: CASTWGKGNEQFF
V: TRBV5-1; J: TRBJ1-1; size: -; CDR3: CASSFWAEGVNTEAFF
V: TRBV11-2; J: TRBJ1-2; size: few; CDR3: CASSLGSRGYGYTF
V: TRBV19; J: TRBJ1-6; size: -; CDR3: CASSIGTRGSNSPLHF
V: TRBV2; J: TRBJ2-7; size: -; CDR3: CASSEQSVNTYEQYF
V: TRBV5-1; J: TRBJ1-1; size: -; CDR3: CASSLAGGGWDTEAFF
V: TRBV6-5; J: TRBJ2-5; size: -; CDR3: CASSYLAGAPETQYF
V: TRBV5-6; J: TRBJ2-7; size: -; CDR3: CASSDRRGTGESGEQYF
V: TRBV28; J: TRBJ1-3; size: -; CDR3: CASSSSQGARGNTIYF
V: TRBV5-1; J: TRBJ1-6; size: -; CDR3: CASSLSGDNSPLHF
V: TRBV27; J: TRBJ2-1; size: -; CDR3: CASTRLAGKNEQFF
V: TRBV5-4; J: TRBJ2-5; size: -; CDR3: CASSLRGNQETQYF
V: TRBV13; J: TRBJ2-2; size: many; CDR3: CASSSPRGLASTGELFF
V: TRBV30; J: TRBJ2-5; size: -; CDR3: CAWNWVGGYGETQYF
V: TRBV10-1; J: TRBJ1-2; size: -; CDR3: CASSEARDREGYTF
V: TRBV20-1; J: TRBJ1-2; size: few; CDR3: CSASAINGYTF